The 5 T cell receptor beta chains listed next were all sequenced from one sample in a study of T-cell memory formation after mild COVID-19. TCRdb independently ran MiXCR on the 5' RACE reads; one entry per CDR3 protein. This repertoire shows fewer than 140,000 distinct CDR3 sequences, about a sixth found once; its top ten account for less than 35%. The sample comprised PBMCs or a T cell subset sorted from them (not recorded which). The receptors here all came from an adult woman who had mild COVID-19 (a few samples of this study predate the infection). Cell type and time point are not known.

The genes are TRBV4-1 and TRBJ1-1, with D uncertain. V was clipped by 9 bases and J by 11 bases, with 25 bases between them. The CDR3 loop spans 14 amino acids. Looked up from germline, CDR1 is MGHRA and CDR2 is YSYEKL. The CDR3 DNA reads TGCGCCAGTTCTACCGGGCCAGGTCACGGATGGGCTTTCTTT. It specifies CASSTGPGHGWAFF.

Only a few counts were recorded for this clonotype. The rearrangement joins TRBV20-1 to TRBJ2-5, with no clear D. Trimming removed 3 bases from V and 0 bases from J, with 11 bases in between. CDR1 is DFQATT, CDR2 SNEGSKA, per germline (reference sequence). This CDR3 spans 14 amino acids. CDR3 DNA: TGCAGTGCTAGCCCGACCGTGTACCAAGAGACCCAGTACTTC. Its translation: CSASPTVYQETQYF.

This clonotype was recorded once. The J gene is TRBJ1-2, the V gene TRBV30; TRBD1 aligns across 9 bases. The germline gives CDR1 GTSNPN, CDR2 SVGIG (reference sequence). The CDR3 length is 15 residues. The junction had 12 bases not matched to a gene; V was cut back by 2 bases and J by 8 bases. The chain's CDR3 is CAWSPGTGKVRGYTF. For the CDR3, the DNA is TGTGCCTGGAGTCCCGGGACAGGGAAGGTACGAGGCTACACCTTC.

This clonotype was picked up a small number of times. The V and J genes are TRBV6-4 and TRBJ2-1; maybe TRBD1 (6 bases). Trimming removed 0 bases from V and 6 bases from J, with 9 bases in between. Germline CDR1 MRHNA, CDR2 SNTAGT. The CDR3 runs to 14 residues. The CDR3 region has the DNA TGTGCCAGCAGTGACTCAGCCAGGGGCAATGAGCAGTTCTTC. This encodes CASSDSARGNEQFF.

This clonotype came up many times. The chain recombines TRBV5-1 with TRBJ2-7; D is undetermined. The germline V gene encodes CDR1 SGHRS and CDR2 YFSETQ. The V gene lost 4 bases and the J gene lost 0 bases, with 8 bases spanning the gap. The CDR3 runs 13 residues. Written as DNA, the CDR3 is TGCGCCAGCAGCAGCAGTAGCTCCTACGAGCAGTACTTC. This gives the protein CASSSSSSYEQYF.